The rows below give T cell receptor beta chains drawn from one sample of a study of blood T cell repertoires in COVID-19. Repertoires were generated with immunoSEQ multiplex PCR, while TCRdb's copy carries only in-frame clones and drops some. The sample consists of a few hundred thousand clones, roughly four fifths of them appearing once. Sequencing was carried out using PBMCs or T cells enriched from blood (not recorded which). The receptors stem from a man aged 40-49 years who had recovered from COVID-19. Each CDR3 is given with its conserved first and last residue. The D gene is left open where the match is weak. Some rows have no size entry. The others give once, few or many, or a class for an expanded clone.

J,D,size,V,CDR3,DNA
TRBJ2-7,.,.,TRBV13,CASSLITGNEQYF,TGTGCCAGCAGCTTAATCACGGGGAACGAGCAGTACTTC
TRBJ1-1,.,once,TRBV12-5,CASAPFLNTEAFF,TGTGCTAGTGCCCCGTTTTTGAACACTGAAGCTTTCTTT
TRBJ2-1,TRBD2,.,TRBV7-9,CASSLGPSGDEQFF,TGTGCCAGCAGCTTGGGTCCTAGCGGAGACGAGCAGTTCTTC
TRBJ1-1,.,.,TRBV5-5,CASSPNGLLNTEAFF,TGTGCCAGCAGCCCCAACGGACTCCTGAACACTGAAGCTTTCTTT
TRBJ2-1,TRBD2,.,TRBV18,CASSPPTSGFNEQFF,TGTGCCAGCTCACCACCGACTAGCGGATTCAATGAGCAGTTCTTC
TRBJ1-3,TRBD1,.,TRBV2,CASSQWDREGNTIYF,TGTGCCAGCAGTCAATGGGACAGGGAAGGAAACACCATATATTTT
TRBJ1-4,.,.,TRBV19,CASRKGREKLFF,TGTGCCAGTAGGAAGGGGAGGGAAAAACTGTTTTTT
TRBJ2-1,.,few,TRBV30,CAWKETERRYNEQFF,TGTGCCTGGAAAGAGACGGAGAGGCGCTACAATGAGCAGTTCTTC
TRBJ1-1,.,.,TRBV28,CASSLVGGTEAFF,TGTGCCAGCAGTTTAGTGGGGGGCACTGAAGCTTTCTTT
TRBJ2-3,.,.,TRBV7-2,CASSFSDTQYF,TGTGCCAGCAGCTTCTCAGATACGCAGTATTTT
TRBJ2-3,TRBD2,.,TRBV7-3,CASSSTSGTDTQYF,TGTGCCAGCAGCTCAACTAGCGGAACAGATACGCAGTATTTT
TRBJ2-7,.,.,TRBV7-3,CASSVNSGLSYEQYF,TGTGCCAGCAGCGTGAACTCCGGACTATCCTACGAGCAGTACTTC
TRBJ2-6,TRBD1,.,TRBV19,CASSIARQGTGANVLTF,TGTGCCAGTAGTATAGCCAGACAGGGGACTGGGGCCAACGTCCTGACTTTC
TRBJ2-1,.,.,TRBV21-1,CASSPGLAGGSGQFF,TGTGCCAGCAGCCCGGGACTAGCGGGGGGGAGCGGGCAGTTCTTC
TRBJ2-7,TRBD1,.,TRBV5-1,CASSLRQGAGEQYF,TGCGCCAGCAGCCTAAGACAGGGGGCTGGCGAGCAGTACTTC
TRBJ1-5,TRBD1,.,TRBV18,CASSPSQGIQPQHF,TGTGCCAGCTCACCATCACAGGGGATTCAGCCCCAGCATTTT
TRBJ1-2,.,.,TRBV5-5,CASSFDSAYGYTF,TGTGCCAGCAGCTTTGACAGCGCTTATGGCTACACCTTC
TRBJ1-1,TRBD1,.,TRBV7-6,CASSSSGQAAEAFF,TGTGCCAGCAGCTCATCAGGACAGGCCGCTGAAGCTTTCTTT
TRBJ1-4,TRBD1,once,TRBV6-5,CASTPGTGVNEKLFF,TGTGCCAGCACTCCCGGGACAGGGGTTAATGAAAAACTGTTTTTT
TRBJ1-3,TRBD1,few,TRBV2,CASSAQGARNTIYF,TGTGCCAGCAGTGCCCAGGGGGCGAGAAACACCATATATTTT
TRBJ2-2,.,.,TRBV30,CAPQRGANTGELFF,TGTGCCCCCCAGAGAGGCGCGAACACCGGGGAGCTGTTTTTT
TRBJ1-5,TRBD1,.,TRBV19,CASTHRDRGNQPQHF,TGTGCCAGTACTCACCGGGACAGGGGCAATCAGCCCCAGCATTTT
TRBJ2-3,.,.,TRBV21-1,CASSPQPGLAADTQYF,TGTGCCAGCAGCCCACAACCGGGACTAGCGGCAGATACGCAGTATTTT
TRBJ1-3,.,.,TRBV9,CASSPHAGAGNTIYF,TGTGCCAGCAGCCCCCACGCGGGAGCCGGAAACACCATATATTTT
TRBJ2-3,.,once,TRBV5-4,CASSAGTDTQYF,TGTGCCAGCAGCGCAGGAACAGATACGCAGTATTTT
TRBJ1-3,TRBD1,.,TRBV7-2,CASSPTDRVNTIYF,TGTGCCAGCAGCCCCACCGACAGGGTGAACACCATATATTTT
TRBJ1-5,.,.,TRBV19,CASSIIRQDHNQPQHF,TGTGCCAGTAGTATAATTAGACAGGATCACAATCAGCCCCAGCATTTT